This is a list of T cell receptor beta chains from one sample in a study of cytomegalovirus exposure and HLA in healthy donors. Sequencing used immunoSEQ multiplex PCR; TCRdb keeps in-frame clones, though not all of them. The sample contains roughly 180,000 clones, 84% of which appear only once. Sequenced sample: PBMCs. These receptors originate from a man younger than 35 in good health and CMV-seropositive. The CDR3 runs from the conserved cysteine through the conserved F or W. A D gene is named only where the DNA matches it firmly. Size is stated for part of the rows, as once, few or many counts, or as a class when the clone is expanded.

DNA,CDR3,J,V,size,D
TGTGCCAGCCGGACTAGCGGGACGGGCACAGATACGCAGTATTTT,CASRTSGTGTDTQYF,TRBJ2-3,TRBV9,NA,TRBD2
TGTGCCAGCAGCGTCGGGGGGCCCGGGAATGAGCAGTTCTTC,CASSVGGPGNEQFF,TRBJ2-1,TRBV7-2,NA,NA
TGTGCCAGCAGCGTGCAGAGCTTCGGGGAAAAACTGTTTTTT,CASSVQSFGEKLFF,TRBJ1-4,TRBV9,few,NA
TGTGCCACCAGCACCACACGGACAGGGGGCTCCTACAATGAGCAGTTCTTC,CATSTTRTGGSYNEQFF,TRBJ2-1,TRBV15,NA,TRBD1
TGTGCCAGCAGCAGGTCCCGGGATCAGCCCCAGCATTTT,CASSRSRDQPQHF,TRBJ1-5,TRBV11-2,NA,NA
TGCGCCAGCAGCGTAAGGACAGGGTACGAGCAGTACTTC,CASSVRTGYEQYF,TRBJ2-7,TRBV5-1,NA,TRBD1
TGCAGCGTTGCTGGGGCTGGGAACACTGAAGCTTTCTTT,CSVAGAGNTEAFF,TRBJ1-1,TRBV29-1,NA,NA
TGTGCCAGCAGTGAGGGCGTGTACCAAGAGACCCAGTACTTC,CASSEGVYQETQYF,TRBJ2-5,TRBV2,NA,NA
TGCGCCAGCAGCCCGGGACAGGGTGAAGTGGATGAGCAGTTCTTC,CASSPGQGEVDEQFF,TRBJ2-1,TRBV4-1,NA,TRBD1
TGTGCCAGCAGCGCTCGGGACAGGAAGGCAGATACGCAGTATTTT,CASSARDRKADTQYF,TRBJ2-3,TRBV13,NA,TRBD1
TGTGCCAGCAGCTTAGCGATGGGTAGCAGTCCGGGGGAGCAGTACTTC,CASSLAMGSSPGEQYF,TRBJ2-7,TRBV7-9,NA,NA
TGTGCCAGCAGTCTCGTTAGGGGGCATTACGAGCAGTACTTC,CASSLVRGHYEQYF,TRBJ2-7,TRBV28,NA,TRBD1
TGTGCCTGGGTGGGGGGGCTCATCTACACCTTC,CAWVGGLIYTF,TRBJ1-2,TRBV30,NA,NA
TGTGCCAGCAGGCCCGGGATTTACACCGGGGAGCTGTTTTTT,CASRPGIYTGELFF,TRBJ2-2,TRBV2,NA,NA
TGTGCCAGCAGTTACTCCGCTAATGAAAAACTGTTTTTT,CASSYSANEKLFF,TRBJ1-4,TRBV6-5,NA,NA
TGTGCCAGCAGTCCCACAGCGGGGCCTTACAATGAGCAGTTCTTC,CASSPTAGPYNEQFF,TRBJ2-1,TRBV28,NA,TRBD2
TGCGCCAGCAGTCGAAGGACTAGCGGGAGAACAGATACGCAGTATTTT,CASSRRTSGRTDTQYF,TRBJ2-3,TRBV4-3,NA,TRBD2
TGTGCCTGGACCGTATTGAGGCAGGGTGAAGCTTTCTTT,CAWTVLRQGEAFF,TRBJ1-1,TRBV30,NA,NA
TGTGCCAGCAGCTTAGAAGGCGGGCTCAACTACGAGCAGTACTTC,CASSLEGGLNYEQYF,TRBJ2-7,TRBV7-2,NA,NA
TGCAGCGTTGTGCGGGAGCCCTACGAGCAGTACTTC,CSVVREPYEQYF,TRBJ2-7,TRBV29-1,NA,TRBD2
TGTGCCAGCTCACCCATTCAGGGGTCCCAAGAGACCCAGTACTTC,CASSPIQGSQETQYF,TRBJ2-5,TRBV18,NA,NA
TGTGCCACCAGCAGTGGCGGGACCTATAATGAAAAACTGTTTTTT,CATSSGGTYNEKLFF,TRBJ1-4,TRBV15,once,NA
TGTGCCAGCAGTTTAAGGAACAGGGGCGATCAGCCCCAGCATTTT,CASSLRNRGDQPQHF,TRBJ1-5,TRBV27,NA,TRBD1
TGTGCCAGCAGCCCCACTACCTTCTCCTACGAGCAGTACTTC,CASSPTTFSYEQYF,TRBJ2-7,TRBV7-6,NA,NA
TGTGCCAGCAGTTTAATCAGGGATAATGAAAAACTGTTTTTT,CASSLIRDNEKLFF,TRBJ1-4,TRBV28,NA,NA
TGTGCCAGTAGTATCGGGCAGGGGGATCCTGGCTACACCTTC,CASSIGQGDPGYTF,TRBJ1-2,TRBV19,few,TRBD1
TGCAGCGCAGTCCGTTCCCCCGTACAGAACACTGAAGCTTTCTTT,CSAVRSPVQNTEAFF,TRBJ1-1,TRBV29-1,NA,NA
TGTGCCACCAGCAGAGAGGGCGGCACAGATACGCAGTATTTT,CATSREGGTDTQYF,TRBJ2-3,TRBV15,NA,NA
TGTGCCAGCAGCCCTATTGGGCGCTACAATGAGCAGTTCTTC,CASSPIGRYNEQFF,TRBJ2-1,TRBV11-2,once,NA
TGTGCCAGTAGTATAAAGGCGAGGGACAATCAGCCCCAGCATTTT,CASSIKARDNQPQHF,TRBJ1-5,TRBV19,few,NA
TGTGCCAGCAGCCCCCGACTAGCGGGAGATTACGAGCAGTACTTC,CASSPRLAGDYEQYF,TRBJ2-7,TRBV9,NA,TRBD2
TGCGCCAGCAGCCAAGTTTCCTCGGGAGACAATGAGCAGTTCTTC,CASSQVSSGDNEQFF,TRBJ2-1,TRBV4-3,NA,NA
TGTGCCAGCTCACCACCGGTGCGGGATGGCAATGAGCAGTTCTTC,CASSPPVRDGNEQFF,TRBJ2-1,TRBV18,NA,NA
TGCGCCAGCAGCTTGCGAGCGGGAGGGCCGACAGATACGCAGTATTTT,CASSLRAGGPTDTQYF,TRBJ2-3,TRBV5-1,NA,TRBD2
TGTGCCTGGAGCCTAGCGGGCTACTCCTACAATGAGCAGTTCTTC,CAWSLAGYSYNEQFF,TRBJ2-1,TRBV30,NA,TRBD2
TGTGCCTGGAGTCTAGGGGGATCAAGCTCCTACAATGAGCAGTTCTTC,CAWSLGGSSSYNEQFF,TRBJ2-1,TRBV30,NA,NA
TGTGCCAGCAGAGCTGGGGGGGGCCGCGAGCAGTACTTC,CASRAGGGREQYF,TRBJ2-7,TRBV2,once,NA
TGTGCCAGCAGGGGGGGGACACCTCTCACGGAGACCCAGTACTTC,CASRGGTPLTETQYF,TRBJ2-5,TRBV28,NA,NA
TGTGCCAGTAGTACAGGGGGACAGCCGATTAATGAAAAACTGTTTTTT,CASSTGGQPINEKLFF,TRBJ1-4,TRBV19,NA,TRBD1
TGTGCCAGCAGTCCCAATAGTGGGGAGCTGTTTTTT,CASSPNSGELFF,TRBJ2-2,TRBV28,NA,NA
TGTGCCAGCAGCTTGGGAGGAATTGAAGCTTTCTTT,CASSLGGIEAFF,TRBJ1-1,TRBV5-4,once,NA
TGTGCCAGCACCCCAGGGGTTGTAGAAAAACTGTTTTTT,CASTPGVVEKLFF,TRBJ1-4,TRBV6-6,NA,NA
TGTGCCAGCAGCATATGGGCGGGCGGGGACAGTGGAGGGGAGCAGTACTTC,CASSIWAGGDSGGEQYF,TRBJ2-7,TRBV11-2,once,NA
TGCGCCAGCAGCTTGGGGCGGGACGGCTACACCTTC,CASSLGRDGYTF,TRBJ1-2,TRBV5-1,NA,NA
TGTGCCAGCAGCTTCGGGACAGGGGGAACTGGCACAGATACGCAGTATTTT,CASSFGTGGTGTDTQYF,TRBJ2-3,TRBV7-3,few,TRBD1
TGCAGTGCCCCACGGCGGGGCTACACCTTC,CSAPRRGYTF,TRBJ1-2,TRBV20-1,NA,NA
TGTGCCAGCTCACCGTCGACAGTTAACTATGGCTACACCTTC,CASSPSTVNYGYTF,TRBJ1-2,TRBV18,NA,NA
TGTGCCTGGAGTCCCGGGGGTGGAAAGAAGTACTTC,CAWSPGGGKKYF,TRBJ2-5,TRBV30,NA,NA